The rows below give T cell receptor beta chains drawn from one sample of a study of CD8 T cells in Susac syndrome. TCRdb re-analysed the immunoSEQ multiplex PCR reads in MiXCR, keeping a single row per CDR3 protein. The profile covers under 250,000 distinct CDR3 sequences, with 94% appearing a single time and over 0.15% taken by the ten largest. Sequenced material: CD4+ T cells from PBMCs. These receptors were obtained from a human donor with Susac syndrome. CDR3s include the opening cysteine and the closing phenylalanine or tryptophan. D genes are given only for firm matches. A clone size is listed for some rows: how often the clone was seen (once, few, many), or a class if it is expanded.

size,J,V,D,CDR3,DNA
NA,TRBJ1-1,TRBV7-2,TRBD1,CASSSGQGWDTEAFF,TGTGCCAGCAGTTCCGGACAGGGCTGGGACACTGAAGCTTTCTTT
NA,TRBJ2-7,TRBV5-4,TRBD1,CASTSGTASYEQYF,TGTGCCAGCACGTCCGGGACAGCCTCCTACGAGCAGTACTTC
NA,TRBJ1-1,TRBV6-5,TRBD1,CASSYTGQGAKTEAFF,TGTGCCAGCAGTTACACGGGACAGGGGGCGAAGACTGAAGCTTTCTTT
NA,TRBJ1-6,TRBV4-2,TRBD1,CASSQRDRGASPLHF,TGTGCCAGCAGCCAAAGGGACAGGGGTGCTTCACCCCTCCACTTT
NA,TRBJ1-5,TRBV5-1,NA,CASSLRSGGNQPQHF,TGCGCCAGCAGCTTAAGGTCAGGGGGCAATCAGCCCCAGCATTTT
once,TRBJ2-3,TRBV27,NA,CASSFLQGGKDTQYF,TGTGCCAGCAGTTTCCTCCAGGGGGGGAAAGATACGCAGTATTTT
NA,TRBJ1-6,TRBV6-6,TRBD1,CASSTPPGQGGSPLHF,TGTGCCAGCAGTACCCCCCCCGGACAGGGAGGTTCACCCCTCCACTTT
NA,TRBJ1-1,TRBV7-6,NA,CASSLVQGGNTEAFF,TGTGCCAGCAGCCTCGTACAGGGAGGGAACACTGAAGCTTTCTTT
NA,TRBJ2-5,TRBV7-8,TRBD1,CASSGDRGGAETQYF,TGTGCCAGCAGCGGGGACAGGGGTGGTGCGGAGACCCAGTACTTC
NA,TRBJ1-2,TRBV20-1,NA,CSASPQGSFGYTF,TGCAGTGCTAGCCCACAGGGTTCGTTCGGCTACACCTTC
NA,TRBJ2-3,TRBV19,NA,CASRQGQRTDTQYF,TGTGCCAGTAGGCAGGGACAACGCACAGATACGCAGTATTTT
NA,TRBJ1-2,TRBV5-1,NA,CASSRTPGLANYGYTF,TGCGCCAGCAGCCGAACGCCGGGGCTAGCCAACTATGGCTACACCTTC
NA,TRBJ2-3,TRBV12-3/TRBV12-4,TRBD1,CASSSTGRTDTQYF,TGTGCCAGCAGTTCGACAGGGCGCACAGATACGCAGTATTTT
NA,TRBJ2-3,TRBV29-1,NA,CSGRRGLGPDTQYF,TGCAGCGGACGAAGGGGTTTAGGGCCAGATACGCAGTATTTT
NA,TRBJ1-1,TRBV18,NA,CASSSGVMNTEAFF,TGTGCCAGCTCATCTGGGGTGATGAACACTGAAGCTTTCTTT
NA,TRBJ1-4,TRBV11-1,TRBD1,CASTSGTGNEKLFF,TGTGCCAGCACCTCCGGGACAGGGAATGAAAAACTGTTTTTT
NA,TRBJ1-4,TRBV20-1,TRBD1,CSARNRGNEKLFF,TGCAGTGCTAGGAACAGGGGGAATGAAAAACTGTTTTTT
NA,TRBJ1-5,TRBV12-3/TRBV12-4,TRBD1,CASSFVAGRGNQPQHF,TGTGCCAGCAGTTTCGTTGCGGGCAGGGGGAACCAGCCCCAGCATTTT
NA,TRBJ2-5,TRBV30,TRBD2,CAWSEFSGGMKYQETQYF,TGTGCCTGGAGTGAGTTTAGCGGGGGGATGAAGTACCAAGAGACCCAGTACTTC
NA,TRBJ1-1,TRBV12-3/TRBV12-4,NA,CASSHSTGHTEAFF,TGTGCCAGCAGTCATTCGACAGGCCACACTGAAGCTTTCTTT
NA,TRBJ1-1,TRBV10-3,NA,CAISGHLNTEAFF,TGTGCCATCAGTGGACATTTGAACACTGAAGCTTTCTTT
NA,TRBJ2-1,TRBV3-1,NA,CASSQDKINEQFF,TGTGCCAGCAGCCAAGATAAGATTAATGAGCAGTTCTTC
NA,TRBJ2-7,TRBV6-2/TRBV6-3,NA,CASSYGWTQGDEQYF,TGTGCCAGCAGTTACGGCTGGACTCAAGGTGACGAGCAGTACTTC
NA,TRBJ1-3,TRBV25-1,NA,CASSEYRGGTNTIYF,TGTGCCAGCAGTGAATATCGCGGGGGGACGAACACCATATATTTT
NA,TRBJ1-5,TRBV6-5,NA,CASSYSITGAGPQHF,TGTGCCAGCAGTTACTCGATCACAGGTGCGGGGCCCCAGCATTTT
NA,TRBJ2-1,TRBV9,TRBD1,CASSVGGDRNEQFF,TGTGCCAGCAGCGTAGGGGGGGACAGGAATGAGCAGTTCTTC
NA,TRBJ2-5,TRBV20-1,NA,CSAREGRGEETQYF,TGCAGTGCTAGAGAGGGGCGAGGAGAGGAGACCCAGTACTTC
NA,TRBJ2-7,TRBV11-2,TRBD2,CASSLTSGGFTEQYF,TGTGCCAGCAGCCTCACTAGCGGAGGATTCACCGAGCAGTACTTC
NA,TRBJ2-5,TRBV10-2,NA,CASSVADQETQYF,TGCGCCAGCAGTGTGGCCGACCAAGAGACCCAGTACTTC
NA,TRBJ2-1,TRBV6-6,NA,CASSPRNEQFF,TGTGCCAGCAGCCCCCGTAATGAGCAGTTCTTC
NA,TRBJ1-2,TRBV5-6,NA,CASSRDENYGYTF,TGTGCCAGCAGCCGGGACGAAAACTATGGCTACACCTTC
NA,TRBJ2-6,TRBV6-5,NA,CASSYESPDRFSGANVLTF,TGTGCCAGCAGTTACGAATCACCGGACAGATTCTCTGGGGCCAACGTCCTGACTTTC
NA,TRBJ1-2,TRBV28,TRBD1,CASSLGQGGSSVYYGYTF,TGTGCCAGCAGTTTGGGACAGGGTGGGAGCAGCGTTTACTATGGCTACACCTTC
NA,TRBJ2-3,TRBV30,TRBD2,CAWYRLRVESGAPDTQYF,TGTGCCTGGTACCGGTTAAGGGTTGAGAGCGGGGCCCCAGATACGCAGTATTTT
NA,TRBJ2-7,TRBV25-1,TRBD1,CASSEATGTESYEQYF,TGTGCCAGCAGTGAAGCAACCGGGACAGAGTCCTACGAGCAGTACTTC
NA,TRBJ1-5,TRBV6-2/TRBV6-3,NA,CASSLVNQPQHF,TGTGCCAGCAGTTTGGTCAATCAGCCCCAGCATTTT
NA,TRBJ1-1,TRBV20-1,NA,CSAREGAENTEAFF,TGCAGTGCTAGAGAAGGGGCAGAGAACACTGAAGCTTTCTTT
NA,TRBJ1-5,TRBV20-1,TRBD1,CSASRDRESQPQHF,TGCAGTGCTAGTCGGGACAGGGAGTCGCAGCCCCAGCATTTT
NA,TRBJ2-5,TRBV6-2/TRBV6-3,NA,CASTDGLIQETQYF,TGTGCCAGCACCGACGGACTGATACAAGAGACCCAGTACTTC
NA,TRBJ1-1,TRBV30,NA,CAWIRVNTEAFF,TGTGCCTGGATCAGGGTGAACACTGAAGCTTTCTTT
NA,TRBJ2-7,TRBV4-2,NA,CASSPIEGLAYEQYF,TGTGCCAGCAGCCCCATTGAGGGTCTGGCCTACGAGCAGTACTTC
NA,TRBJ2-7,TRBV19,NA,CASSTTPSYEQYF,TGTGCCAGTAGTACCACCCCGTCCTACGAGCAGTACTTC
NA,TRBJ1-2,TRBV6-5,NA,CASTLAGAGAEGYTF,TGTGCCAGCACTCTTGCCGGGGCGGGGGCGGAGGGCTACACCTTC
NA,TRBJ1-2,TRBV28,NA,CASSPSTGYGYTF,TGTGCCAGCAGTCCCTCGACAGGATATGGCTACACCTTC
NA,TRBJ2-3,TRBV29-1,NA,CSVEPRGTDTQYF,TGCAGCGTTGAACCGAGGGGCACAGATACGCAGTATTTT
NA,TRBJ1-2,TRBV20-1,TRBD1,CSARNSGGWGYTF,TGCAGTGCTAGAAACTCAGGGGGCTGGGGCTACACCTTC
NA,TRBJ2-7,TRBV3-1,NA,CASSQTTDSIYEQYF,TGTGCCAGCAGCCAAACGACGGATTCCATCTACGAGCAGTACTTC
NA,TRBJ2-7,TRBV5-1,TRBD1,CASSQPNRTGPGREQYF,TGCGCCAGCAGCCAACCAAACCGGACAGGCCCGGGTCGCGAGCAGTACTTC
NA,TRBJ2-5,TRBV4-1,NA,CASSQAGGTQYF,TGCGCCAGCAGCCAAGCCGGAGGGACCCAGTACTTC